One TCR beta chain is described in this entry. The target antigen is unknown. Trimming cost V 4 bases and J 5 bases, with 17 bases left between them. The CDR3 extends over 15 amino acids. Germline V CDR1 and CDR2: MGHDK, SYGVNS. The sorting of PBMCs gave CD4+ and CD8+ T cells. Extracted from the samples, RNA was reverse transcribed into cDNA to serve as the sequencing template. The assay was immunoSEQ multiplex PCR, and TCRdb's table has in-frame clones only and misses some. This table has 200,000 or so clones, about 61% appearing once. This entry comes from a study of CD8+ T cells in alopecia areata. General study results and limits: Normal scalp had lower clonality than lesional scalp, with alopecia totalis/universalis lesions showing this most strongly.

The chain is built from TRBV25-1 and TRBJ1-1; D is unresolved. Sequencing was carried out using CD8+ T cells sorted from blood. This TCR derives from a human donor in good health. CDR3 sequence: CASSGMKVVETEAFF. The CDR3 DNA is TGTGCCAGCAGTGGGATGAAGGTAGTTGAAACTGAAGCTTTCTTT.